What follows is one T cell receptor (beta chain) and its context. These data come from a study of cytomegalovirus exposure and HLA in healthy donors. 60 Vbeta and 13 Jbeta primers were used in PCR. The table came from immunoSEQ multiplex PCR; TCRdb's copy has only in-frame clones and leaves some out. The data show 180,000 or so clones, roughly four fifths seen once. After removal of 2 bases from V and 6 bases from J, the junction contained 3 bases not matched to a gene. CDR1 is SGHKS, CDR2 YYEKEE, per germline (reference sequence). This CDR3 has 14 residues. The gene calls are TRBV5-5 and TRBJ1-4, with 8 nucleotides matching TRBD1. Material for sequencing was PBMCs. The sequence was obtained from a woman in her 30s in good health and CMV-seropositive. The CDR3 region is CASSLPGGDEKLFF. CDR3 nucleotides: TGTGCCAGCAGCTTACCAGGGGGCGATGAAAAACTGTTTTTT.